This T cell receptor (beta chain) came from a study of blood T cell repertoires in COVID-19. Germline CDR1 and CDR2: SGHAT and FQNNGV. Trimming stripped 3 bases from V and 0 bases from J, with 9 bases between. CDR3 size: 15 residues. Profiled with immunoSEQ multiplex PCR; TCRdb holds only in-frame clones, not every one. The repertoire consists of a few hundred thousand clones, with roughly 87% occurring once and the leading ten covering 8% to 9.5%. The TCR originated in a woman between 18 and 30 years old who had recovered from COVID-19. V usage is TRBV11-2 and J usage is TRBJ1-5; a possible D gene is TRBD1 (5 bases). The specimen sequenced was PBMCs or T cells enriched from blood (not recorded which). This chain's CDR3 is CASSFSGYSNQPQHF. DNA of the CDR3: TGTGCCAGCAGCTTTTCAGGGTATAGCAATCAGCCCCAGCATTTT.